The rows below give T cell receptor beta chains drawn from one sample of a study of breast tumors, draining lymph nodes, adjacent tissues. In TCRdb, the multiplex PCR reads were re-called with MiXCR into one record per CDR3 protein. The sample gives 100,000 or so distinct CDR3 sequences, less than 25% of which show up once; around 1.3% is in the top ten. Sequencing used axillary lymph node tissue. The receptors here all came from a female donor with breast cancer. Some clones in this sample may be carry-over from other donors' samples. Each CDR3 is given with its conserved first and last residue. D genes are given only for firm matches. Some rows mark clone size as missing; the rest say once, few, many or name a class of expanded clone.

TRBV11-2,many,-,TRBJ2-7,TGTGCCAGCAGCTTAGGCGGTACAGGGTTGGCCTACGAGCAGTACTTC,CASSLGGTGLAYEQYF
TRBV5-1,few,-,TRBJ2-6,TGCGCCAGCAGCTACGGTCCGACGGCGACTGGGGCCAACGTCCTGACTTTC,CASSYGPTATGANVLTF
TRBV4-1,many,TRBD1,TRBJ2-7,TGCGCCAGCAGCCAAGACACAGGGGTATCCTACGAGCAGTACTTC,CASSQDTGVSYEQYF
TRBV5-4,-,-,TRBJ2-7,TGTGCCAGCAGCTTGGTGGGGCGGGAGCAGTACTTC,CASSLVGREQYF
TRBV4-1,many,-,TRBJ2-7,TGCGCCAGCAGCCAAGATCACCTGGGGTGGGAGCAGTACTTC,CASSQDHLGWEQYF
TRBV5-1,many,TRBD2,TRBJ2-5,TGCGCCAGCGGTTTAGCGGGGGCCATACAAGAGACCCAGTACTTC,CASGLAGAIQETQYF
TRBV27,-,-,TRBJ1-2,TGTGCCAGCAGTCTAAACACAGGGCCTCCCGAGGGGGGCTACACCTTC,CASSLNTGPPEGGYTF
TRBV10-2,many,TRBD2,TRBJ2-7,TGCGCCAGCAGTGATGGGACTAGCGGCTACGAGCAGTACTTC,CASSDGTSGYEQYF
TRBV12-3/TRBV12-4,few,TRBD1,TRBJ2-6,TGTGCCAGCAGGTCCGGGACAGGGATCTCTGGGGCCAACGTCCTGACTTTC,CASRSGTGISGANVLTF
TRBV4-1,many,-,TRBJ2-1,TGCGCCAGCAGCCACGGAGGACAGTACAATGAGCAGTTCTTC,CASSHGGQYNEQFF
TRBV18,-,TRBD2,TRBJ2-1,TGTGCCAGCTCACCACCGCCGGGAGGACGGCAGTTCTTC,CASSPPPGGRQFF
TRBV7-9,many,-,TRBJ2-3,TGTGCCAGCAGCGAACAGGGCTCTATTACAGATACGCAGTATTTT,CASSEQGSITDTQYF
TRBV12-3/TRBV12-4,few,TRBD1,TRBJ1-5,TGTGCCAGCAGTTTAGGGACAGGGGCCGGGGGGGATCAGCCCCAGCATTTT,CASSLGTGAGGDQPQHF
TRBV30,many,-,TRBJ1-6,TGTGCCGGGGACGGGGGTCCGAATAATTCACCCCTCCACTTT,CAGDGGPNNSPLHF
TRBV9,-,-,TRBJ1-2,TGTGCCAGCAGCGTAGATGCAGGAGCTAACTATGGCTACACCTTC,CASSVDAGANYGYTF
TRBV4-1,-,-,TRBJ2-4,TGTGCCAGCAGCCTATCACAGGGTAGGGAGGGAAACATTCAGTACTTC,CASSLSQGREGNIQYF
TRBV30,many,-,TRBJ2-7,TGTGCCTGGAGTGTAGACAGAAATCTCTACGAGCAGTACTTC,CAWSVDRNLYEQYF
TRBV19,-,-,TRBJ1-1,TGTGCCAGTAGATCGCCCGGGGCTGTGAACACTGAAGCTTTCTTT,CASRSPGAVNTEAFF
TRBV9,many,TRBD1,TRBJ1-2,TGTGCCAGCAGCGGATCCGGGACAGGGTCTAGTAGCTACACCTTC,CASSGSGTGSSSYTF
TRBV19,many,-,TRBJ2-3,TGTGCCAGTAGGCGAGGGTTGGGGGTGGCCGCCACAGATACGCAGTATTTT,CASRRGLGVAATDTQYF
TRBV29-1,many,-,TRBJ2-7,TGCAGCGTTGGATCAGGAAACTACGAGCAGTACTTC,CSVGSGNYEQYF
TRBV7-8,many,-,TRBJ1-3,TGTGCCAGCAGCTCCCGGGAAAGTAACTCTGGAAACACCATATATTTT,CASSSRESNSGNTIYF
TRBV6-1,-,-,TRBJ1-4,TGTGCCAGCAGTGAAGCGCAGGGACGGTTTAATGAAAAACTGTTTTTT,CASSEAQGRFNEKLFF
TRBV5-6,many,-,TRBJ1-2,TGTGCCAGCAGCTTCCCGGGACCCTATGATGGTGGCTACACCTTC,CASSFPGPYDGGYTF
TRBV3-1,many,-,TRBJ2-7,TGTGCCAGCAGCCAAGGGAGGGGGGAATCCTACGAGCAGTACTTC,CASSQGRGESYEQYF
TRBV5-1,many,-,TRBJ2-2,TGCGCCAGCCGCAGTTCTAACGGGGAGCTGTTTTTT,CASRSSNGELFF
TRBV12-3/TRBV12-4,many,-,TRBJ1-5,TGTGCCAGCAGTTTAACCGTAAATCAGCCCCAGCATTTT,CASSLTVNQPQHF
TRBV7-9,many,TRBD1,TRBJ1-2,TGTGCCAGCAGCATGACAGGGGGCTATGGCTACACCTTC,CASSMTGGYGYTF
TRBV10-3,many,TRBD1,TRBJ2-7,TGTGCCATCAGTGAAGGGGGCATAGTCTACGAGCAGTACTTC,CAISEGGIVYEQYF
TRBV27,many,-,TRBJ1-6,TGTGCCAGCAGCCCCCGTTTAGTGGACAGAGATTCACCCCTCCACTTT,CASSPRLVDRDSPLHF
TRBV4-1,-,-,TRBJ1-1,TGCGCCAGCAGCCAAGATAGAAACACTGAAGCTTTCTTT,CASSQDRNTEAFF
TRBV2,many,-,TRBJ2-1,TGTGCCAGCAGCGGACTTAGCTCCTACAATGAGCAGTTCTTC,CASSGLSSYNEQFF
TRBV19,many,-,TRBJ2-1,TGTGCCACCTCTTTAACCCAGCCCGAGCAGTTCTTC,CATSLTQPEQFF
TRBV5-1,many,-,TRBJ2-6,TGCGCCAGCAGCTTTACCCTACGCTCTGGGGCCAACGTCCTGACTTTC,CASSFTLRSGANVLTF
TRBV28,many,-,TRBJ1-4,TGTGCCAGCGGGCCCGCCCTAAAACTGTTTTTT,CASGPALKLFF
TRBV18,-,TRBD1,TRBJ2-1,TGTGCCAGCTCCCCCGGACAGGGCGCTGAGCAGTTCTTC,CASSPGQGAEQFF
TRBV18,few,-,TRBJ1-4,TGTGCCAGCTCACTACAGCCGTGGCCCGAAAAACTGTTTTTT,CASSLQPWPEKLFF
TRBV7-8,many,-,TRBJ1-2,TGTGCCAGCAGCTTAGGCGGGGTGGGCTACACCTTC,CASSLGGVGYTF
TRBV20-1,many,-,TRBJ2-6,TGCAGTGCTAAAGAATGGGGGTGGGGGGCCAACGTCCTGACTTTC,CSAKEWGWGANVLTF
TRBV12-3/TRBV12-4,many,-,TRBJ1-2,TGTGCCAGCAGTTCCCAAGAGGACCCTGTCCGCTACACCTTC,CASSSQEDPVRYTF
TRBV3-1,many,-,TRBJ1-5,TGTGCCAGCAGCCACCAGAATCAGCCCCAGCATTTT,CASSHQNQPQHF
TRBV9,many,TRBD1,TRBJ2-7,TGTGCCAGCAGCCTCTCGGACAGGGCTGAACCCTACGAGCAGTACTTC,CASSLSDRAEPYEQYF
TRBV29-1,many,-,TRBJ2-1,TGCAGCGTTGACCCCGCCAGCGGCCTCTCCTACAATGAGCAGTTCTTC,CSVDPASGLSYNEQFF
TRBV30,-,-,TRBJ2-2,TGTGCCTGGAGTGTGTTACTAAACACCGGGGAGCTGTTTTTT,CAWSVLLNTGELFF
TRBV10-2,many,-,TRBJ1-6,TGCGCCAGCAGTAAACTCTGGTATTCACCCCTCCACTTT,CASSKLWYSPLHF
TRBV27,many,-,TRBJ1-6,TGTGCCAGCAGTTTAAAGGGGCAGGATAATTCACCCCTCCACTTT,CASSLKGQDNSPLHF
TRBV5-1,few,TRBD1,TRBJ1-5,TGCGCCAGCAGCCCGACAGGGACGTACAATCAGCCCCAGCATTTT,CASSPTGTYNQPQHF
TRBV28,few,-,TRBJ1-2,TGTGCCAGCAGTTCTGGACAGCTGGCGGCTAGGGGTAACTATGGCTACACCTTC,CASSSGQLAARGNYGYTF
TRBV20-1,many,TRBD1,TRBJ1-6,TGCAGTGCTAGGGGCCAGGGGGCCATCAATTCACCCCTCCACTTT,CSARGQGAINSPLHF
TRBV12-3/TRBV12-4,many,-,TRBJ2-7,TGTGCCAGCAGGGGGGTTGAGGGGACCTACGAGCAGTACTTC,CASRGVEGTYEQYF
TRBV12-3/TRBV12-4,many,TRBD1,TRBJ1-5,TGTGCCAGCAGTTACACAGGGGGCAGGCAGCCCCAGCATTTT,CASSYTGGRQPQHF
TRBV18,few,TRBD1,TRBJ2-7,TGTGCCAGCGGACGGACAGGGCATTACGAGCAGTACTTC,CASGRTGHYEQYF
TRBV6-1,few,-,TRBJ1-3,TGTGCCAGCATGGGGGAGGTCGCTGGAAACACCATATATTTT,CASMGEVAGNTIYF
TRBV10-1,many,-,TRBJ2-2,TGCGCCGACGCAGGGAACACCGGGGAGCTGTTTTTT,CADAGNTGELFF
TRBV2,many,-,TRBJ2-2,TGTGCCAGCAGGGGCGTGGCTAACGGGGAGCTGTTTTTT,CASRGVANGELFF
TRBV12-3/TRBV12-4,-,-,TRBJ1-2,TGTGCCAGCAGTTTTCAGGAAGCCTATGGCTACACCTTC,CASSFQEAYGYTF
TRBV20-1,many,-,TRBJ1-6,TGCAGTGTCTCAAAACTGACCAAAGATAATTCACCCCTCCACTTT,CSVSKLTKDNSPLHF
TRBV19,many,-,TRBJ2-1,TGTGCCAGTAGTATGAGGGGGTACAATGAGCAGTTCTTC,CASSMRGYNEQFF
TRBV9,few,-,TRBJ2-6,TGTGCCAGCAGCATCGGACCGGGAACTCAAAGGAGCTCTGGGGCCAACGTCCTGACTTTC,CASSIGPGTQRSSGANVLTF